The 23 T cell receptor beta chains below come from one sample, sequenced in a study of OX40 agonist ivuxolimab in advanced cancers. Repertoires were generated with immunoSEQ multiplex PCR, while TCRdb's copy carries only in-frame clones and drops some. The table shows about 90,000 clones, with just over 90% occurring only once. The sample in question was CD4+ or CD8+ T cells sorted from blood, obtained in a trial of the OX40 agonist ivuxolimab. Receptor source: an adult with an advanced solid tumor such as melanoma, head and neck, liver or kidney cancer.

The rearrangement links TRBV28 to TRBJ1-1; a weak D match, TRBD1 (5 bases). The CDR3 length is 13 residues. Trimming shortened V by 9 bases and J by 11 bases, and 22 bases separated the two germline ends. Germline CDR1 is MDHEN and CDR2 is SYDVKM. The CDR3 DNA reads as TGTGCCAGTGGCACAGGCTCCCCCCCAGAGGCTTTCTTT. It is translated as CASGTGSPPEAFF.

This chain links TRBV18 with TRBJ2-7; 10 nucleotides match TRBD1. The germline V gene encodes CDR1 KGHSH and CDR2 LQKENI. This CDR3 comprises 15 residues. Trimming took 4 bases from V and 5 from J; bases not matched to a gene: 8. The CDR3 sequence is CASSRTGTGVDEQYF. Written as DNA, the CDR3 is TGTGCCAGCTCACGGACCGGGACAGGGGTCGACGAGCAGTACTTC.

V and J are TRBV6-6 and TRBJ2-3; 7 nucleotides agree with TRBD2. The CDR3 covers 14 residues. Looked up from germline, CDR1 is MNHNY and CDR2 is SVGAGI (reference sequence). V trimming: 5 bases; J trimming: 5 bases; junction bases outside the gene matches: 7. The CDR3 protein is CASSRTRGGDTQYF. In DNA form, the CDR3 reads TGTGCCAGCAGTCGGACTAGGGGAGGAGATACGCAGTATTTT.

The chain recombines TRBV7-2 with TRBJ2-2; 8 bases line up with TRBD2. After removal of 1 base from V and 0 bases from J, the junction contained 4 bases not matched to a gene. The CDR3 is 17 amino acids. The germline V gene encodes CDR1 SGHTA and CDR2 FQGNSA. The CDR3 loop reads CASSLGGSGANTGELFF. CDR3 coding DNA: TGTGCCAGCAGCTTAGGTGGTAGCGGGGCGAACACCGGGGAGCTGTTTTTT. Complete variable domain (other parts from reference TRBV7-2 and TRBJ2-2): GAGVSQSPSNKVTEKGKDVELRCDPISGHTALYWYRQSLGQGLEFLIYFQGNSAPDKSGLPSDRFSAERTGGSVSTLTIQRTQQEDSAVYLCASSLGGSGANTGELFFGEGSRLTVL.

The rearrangement links TRBV28 to TRBJ1-1; 8 bases align to TRBD1. Germline V gives CDR1 MDHEN, CDR2 SYDVKM. With V trimmed by 6 bases and J by 5 bases, 8 bases remained unmatched. This CDR3 spans 14 amino acids. The CDR3, as DNA: TGTGCCAGCAGGGGCAGGGGGCGTGGGACTGAAGCTTTCTTT. Translated: CASRGRGRGTEAFF.

Here the CDR3 reads CASSPGTSGEQTQYF. CDR3 DNA: TGTGCCAGCAGCCCAGGGACTAGCGGAGAACAGACCCAGTACTTC. This sequence joins TRBV9 and TRBJ2-5; 11 nucleotides align to TRBD2. Germline V CDR1 and CDR2: SGDLS, YYNGEE. The CDR3 has 15 residues. J lost 6 bases, V lost 4 bases, and 8 bases had no gene match.

The V and J genes are TRBV29-1 and TRBJ2-5; D gene uncertain. Germline V gene lookup returns CDR1 SQVTM and CDR2 ANQGSEA. The CDR3 is made up of 13 amino acids. V gave up 6 bases and J gave up 2 bases, with 13 bases separating them. The CDR3 loop is CSVAPRLQETQYF. The CDR3 DNA reads TGCAGCGTGGCCCCCAGACTTCAAGAGACCCAGTACTTC.

V gene TRBV18 combines with J gene TRBJ2-2; D might be TRBD2 (5 bases). V dropped 3 bases and J dropped 6 bases, with 11 bases sitting between them. The CDR3 has 14 amino acids. Germline V lookup: CDR1 KGHSH, CDR2 LQKENI. Written as DNA, the CDR3 is TGTGCCAGCTCACCCACTAGTAGCTCCGGGGAGCTGTTTTTT. Translated: CASSPTSSSGELFF.

This clone was observed a few times. The chain recombines TRBV7-9 with TRBJ2-2; weak D call: TRBD2 (5 bases). V lost 3 bases and J lost 7, with 12 bases in between. This CDR3 is 14 amino acids long. The V gene's germline CDR1 is SEHNR and CDR2 FQNEAQ (reference sequence). CDR3 bases: TGTGCCAGCAGCTTTACTAGTTTCGGCGGGGAGCTGTTTTTT. Translation: CASSFTSFGGELFF.

The chain combines TRBV4-2 with TRBJ2-7; D ambiguous. CDR1 and CDR2 (germline): LGHNA, YNFKEQ. This CDR3 region has 14 residues. Between the trimmed V and J ends, which lost 1 base and 0 bases, there was a span of 7 bases. CDR3 coding DNA: TGTGCCAGCAGCCAAGTGGGTAGCTCCTACGAGCAGTACTTC. It specifies CASSQVGSSYEQYF.

This chain joins TRBV20-1 and TRBJ1-1, with a weak D call TRBD1 (5 bases). From germline, CDR1 is DFQATT and CDR2 SNEGSKA (reference sequence). The CDR3 totals 11 residues. Between the trimmed V and J ends, which lost 3 bases and 6 bases, there was a span of 8 bases. The CDR3, as DNA: TGCAGTGCTAGGACGGGACCTGAAGCTTTCTTT. This sequence encodes CSARTGPEAFF.

V and J are TRBV19 and TRBJ2-2, with 7 bases matching TRBD2. CDR3 size: 14 residues. V gave up 6 bases and J gave up 5 bases; unmatched junction bases: 6. Germline CDR1 is LNHDA and CDR2 is SQIVND (reference sequence). CDR3 in DNA: TGTGCCAGTAGGGTTCGGGGGGAAACCGGGGAGCTGTTTTTT. As protein: CASRVRGETGELFF.

This clone was recorded a few times. CDR3 amino acids: CASSDSTGGKNNEQFF. In DNA, the CDR3 is TGTGCCAGCAGTGACTCGACAGGGGGGAAAAACAATGAGCAGTTCTTC. V gene TRBV6-4 combines with J gene TRBJ2-1; 9 nucleotides match TRBD1. From germline, CDR1 is MRHNA and CDR2 SNTAGT. Trimming removed 0 bases from V and 5 bases from J; junction bases left unmatched: 5. The CDR3 length is 16 residues.

V is TRBV28 and J is TRBJ2-2; tentatively, D is TRBD1 (6 bases). The CDR3 has 14 amino acids. Between the trimmed V and J ends, which lost 2 bases and 7 bases, there was a span of 11 bases. The germline gives CDR1 MDHEN, CDR2 SYDVKM. CDR3 in amino acids: CASSLTQGYGELFF. The CDR3 DNA reads as TGTGCCAGCAGTTTAACACAGGGTTACGGGGAGCTGTTTTTT. Filled out from reference TRBV28 and TRBJ2-2, the complete variable domain reads DVKVTQSSRYLVKRTGEKVFLECVQDMDHENMFWYRQDPGLGLRLIYFSYDVKMKEKGDIPEGYSVSREKKERFSLILESASTNQTSMYLCASSLTQGYGELFFGEGSRLTVL.

The chain carries TRBV28 and TRBJ1-1; the D gene is possibly TRBD1 (5 bases). V was shortened by 5 bases and J by 0 bases, with 10 bases between the two germline ends. In germline, CDR1 is MDHEN, CDR2 SYDVKM. The CDR3 runs 14 residues. The CDR3 is CASSPGVMNTEAFF. The CDR3 region has the DNA TGTGCCAGCAGTCCGGGGGTAATGAACACTGAAGCTTTCTTT.

The chain joins TRBV6-6 to TRBJ2-1; 8 nucleotides match TRBD2. The CDR3 loop spans 15 amino acids. V trimming: 1 base; J trimming: 5 bases; junction bases outside the gene matches: 4. Germline V gene data show CDR1 as MNHNY and CDR2 as SVGAGI (reference sequence). CDR3 coding DNA: TGTGCCAGCAGTTACTTGGGACTAGATAACAATGAGCAGTTCTTC. Its translation: CASSYLGLDNNEQFF.

The chain has TRBV7-2 and TRBJ2-7; D assignment may be TRBD1 or TRBD2 (5 bases each). Germline V lookup: CDR1 SGHTA, CDR2 FQGNSA. Trimming stripped 5 bases from V and 4 bases from J, with 15 bases between. CDR3 length: 14 residues. Here the CDR3 DNA reads TGTGCCAGCAGCCCTACTATAGGGACGTACGAGCAGTACTTC. Protein sequence: CASSPTIGTYEQYF.

V gene TRBV6-1 combines with J gene TRBJ2-6; 8 nucleotides align to TRBD2. CDR3 length: 17 residues. The germline V gene has CDR1 MNHNS and CDR2 SASEGT. The V segment lost 4 bases and the J segment 0 bases; nucleotides outside the gene matches: 5. This chain's CDR3 is CASSGGRYSSGANVLTF. CDR3 coding DNA: TGTGCCAGCAGTGGCGGGAGGTACAGCTCTGGGGCCAACGTCCTGACTTTC.

This CDR3 reads CASSLAGPNSNQPQHF. CDR3 in DNA: TGTGCCAGCAGTTTAGCAGGGCCAAATAGCAATCAGCCCCAGCATTTT. V gene TRBV28 combines with J gene TRBJ1-5, with D perhaps TRBD1 (5 bases). V was clipped by 2 bases and J by 0 bases, with 11 bases between them. Germline CDR1 and CDR2: MDHEN and SYDVKM. There are 16 residues in the CDR3. The variable domain in full, with the rest retrieved from reference TRBV28 and TRBJ1-5, is DVKVTQSSRYLVKRTGEKVFLECVQDMDHENMFWYRQDPGLGLRLIYFSYDVKMKEKGDIPEGYSVSREKKERFSLILESASTNQTSMYLCASSLAGPNSNQPQHFGDGTRLSIL.

The rearrangement links TRBV10-1 to TRBJ2-1; 16 bases are shared with TRBD2. Germline CDR1 WNHNN, CDR2 SYGVQD (reference sequence). With 3 bases clipped from V and 5 bases from J, the junction kept 4 bases outside the gene matches. The CDR3 covers 17 residues. This chain's CDR3 is CASSDGTSGRAHNEQFF. The CDR3 coding sequence is TGCGCCAGCAGTGATGGGACTAGCGGGAGGGCCCACAATGAGCAGTTCTTC.

The chain combines TRBV5-6 with TRBJ1-1, with unresolved D. V lost 0 bases to trimming and J lost 2 bases, with 14 bases between them. Per the germline V gene, CDR1 is SGHDT and CDR2 is YYEEEE. The CDR3 sequence is 16 residues long. Here the CDR3 reads CASSLAPPGENTEAFF. CDR3 sequence (DNA): TGTGCCAGCAGCTTGGCCCCCCCAGGAGAAAACACTGAAGCTTTCTTT.

The V gene is TRBV29-1, the J gene TRBJ2-2; 7 bases agree with TRBD2. This CDR3 contains 12 residues. CDR1 and CDR2 (germline): SQVTM, ANQGSEA. The trim removed 7 bases at V and 7 bases at J, leaving 6 bases unmatched. The CDR3 is CSAGREGGELFF. The CDR3 nucleotides are TGCAGCGCTGGGAGGGAGGGCGGGGAGCTGTTTTTT.

V usage is TRBV5-6 and J usage is TRBJ2-5, with D possibly being TRBD2 (5 bases). Germline lookup yields CDR1 SGHDT and CDR2 YYEEEE. The CDR3 spans 13 residues. Trimming pared 1 base from V and 11 bases from J, leaving 15 bases between. For the CDR3, the DNA is TGTGCCAGCAGCTTGTCGACATCTGGGGAGCAGTACTTC. Residues: CASSLSTSGEQYF.